Described below is a single T cell receptor (beta chain) sequence and its context. This entry is derived from a study of preoperative IRX-2 immunotherapy in early breast cancer. Treatment in this sample: preoperative locoregional IRX-2 cytokine immunotherapy. Samples came from a phase Ib trial of preoperative locoregional IRX-2 cytokine immunotherapy. Generated by immunoSEQ multiplex PCR, the TCRdb table keeps only in-frame clones and is missing some. The sample yields 10,000 to 15,000 clones, roughly 91% seen once. This CDR3 has 14 residues. Germline-derived CDR1 and CDR2 are SGHRS and YFSETQ. Trimming shortened V by 0 bases and J by 9 bases, and 13 bases separated the two germline ends.

The sequence was collected from a human donor with breast cancer. The sample was collected from a patient treated with IRX-2 immunotherapy. The chain carries TRBV5-1 and TRBJ2-1; D is possibly TRBD2 (5 bases). CDR3 protein: CASSLAEGMGEQFF. The CDR3, as DNA: TGCGCCAGCAGCTTGGCCGAGGGTATGGGTGAGCAGTTCTTC. The variable domain in full, with the rest retrieved from reference TRBV5-1 and TRBJ2-1, is KAGVTQTPRYLIKTRGQQVTLSCSPISGHRSVSWYQQTPGQGLQFLFEYFSETQRNKGNFPGRFSGRQFSNSRSEMNVSTLELGDSALYLCASSLAEGMGEQFFGPGTRLTVL.